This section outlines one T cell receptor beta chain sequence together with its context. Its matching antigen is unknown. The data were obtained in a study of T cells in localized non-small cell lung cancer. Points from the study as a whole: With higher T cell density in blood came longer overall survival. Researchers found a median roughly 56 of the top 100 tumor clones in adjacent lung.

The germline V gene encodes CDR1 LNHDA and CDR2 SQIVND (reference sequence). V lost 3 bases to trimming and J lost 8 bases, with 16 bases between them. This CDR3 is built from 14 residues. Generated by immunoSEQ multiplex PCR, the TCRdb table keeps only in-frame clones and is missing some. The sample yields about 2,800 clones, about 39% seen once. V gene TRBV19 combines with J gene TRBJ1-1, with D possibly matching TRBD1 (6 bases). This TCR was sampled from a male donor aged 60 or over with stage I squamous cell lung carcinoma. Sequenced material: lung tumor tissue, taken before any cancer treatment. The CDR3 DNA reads TGTGCCAGTAGTATCCCCCGGGGGCCACAAGAAGCTTTCTTT. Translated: CASSIPRGPQEAFF.